This T cell receptor (beta chain) was recorded in a study of STAT5B mutations in CD4+ large granular lymphocyte leukemia (dated by TCRdb to 2021 to 2024). Context from the whole study: Where cryopreserved patient cells were available, CD8+ cells were depleted first, followed by selection with anti-CD4 microbeads. The study compared the TCRbeta repertoires of patients with CD4+ T-cell large granular lymphocyte leukemia against the TCRbeta repertoires of healthy blood donors. Flow cytometry performed on FACSCanto II or FACSVerse showed that the purified fractions had more than 95% purity among lymphocytes. What the research found in general, with its limitations: TRBV06-family usage was enriched among the top patient clones (8/27) compared with healthy controls (2/35). Main leukemic clonotypes were private to each patient, although over 20% of the main leukemic clonotypes were found at low frequency in the non-leukemic repertoires of other patients. Compared with healthy CD4+ repertoires, CD4-sorted patient repertoires appeared more clonal, and this difference remained even after the putative leukemic clones were removed. Patient cell sources varied, and just five to seven CD4-sorted patient samples were included in the clonality comparison against healthy controls. Data were not HLA-matched; higher clonality in CD4+ versus CD8+ T-LGLL could reflect the relatively small sample size.

About this clone itself: Its antigen is unknown. Nothing much larger sits one base from this clone, and base qualities are not available.

The cysteine opens and the phenylalanine closes a CDR3 of 16 amino acids. The DNA shown is the 48-base CDR3, in frame from base 1. As encoded in the germline V gene (reference sequence), CDR1 is LNHDA while CDR2 is SQIVND. V lost 6 bases and J lost 4 bases; the stretch between them is 19 bases long. Hematology units in Padova (Italy), Helsinki (Finland) and Shinshu (Japan) recruited the CD4+ T-LGLL patients. Patient samples were bead-purified CD4+, CD4+CD8+, CD57+ or CD56+ fractions, or unselected PBMC, depending on sample availability. Deep amplicon sequencing of the same DNA produced somatic STAT5B mutation profiles, and these profiles were combined with the patient TCRbeta data. All TCR-sequenced material derived from peripheral blood: patient blood samples and healthy donor buffy coats. Peripheral blood mononuclear cells were isolated by Ficoll-Hypaque gradient centrifugation. The Gentra Puregene Cell and Tissue kit was used to extract genomic DNA, and a Qubit 2.0 fluorometer was used to measure the amount of genomic DNA.

The immunoSEQ assay at survey resolution was used to sequence TCRbeta rearrangements from genomic DNA. In the original analysis: Clonotypes representing more than 5% of the repertoire were considered putative leukemic clones, and about 58 such clones were identified across under 30 patients. In the TCR sequencing data, the lowest productive clonotype frequency that could be detected was 2.59 x 10-5. Only productive TCRbeta rearrangements, meaning sequences that were complete and in-frame, were kept for the analyses. Simpson clonality, calculated in the immunoSEQ Analyzer version 3.0, was used as the measure of sample clonality. Clones were categorized by frequency as very rare, small, medium, large (1-20%) or hyperexpanded (>20%). Generation probabilities were estimated with OLGA 1.2.3, V-gene circos plots were made with VDJtools, specificities were looked up in VDJdb, and CDR3 motifs were identified with GLIPH. Drawn from immuneACCESS, this table holds only the in-frame rearrangements with V and J called that TCRdb kept. Clones are partly lost; checked studies trace under half to an unresolved V gene and leave the rest unexplained. D and trimming come from the DNA, and the V and J calls and clone size come from that table. Counted in this sample were 9,000 to 10,000 clones; roughly 83% of them appeared once. The ten biggest clones cover around 75% of the sample.

Sequenced sample: PBMCs. This chain joins TRBV19 to TRBJ1-5; D gene: possibly TRBD1, on 6 matching bases. The receptor's source is a man between 60 and 75 years old with CD4+ T-cell large granular lymphocyte leukemia. The DNA is as follows: TGTGCCAGTAGCGGGCTGGGGGGGCTTCGGAATCAGCCCCAGCATTTT. It encodes CASSGLGGLRNQPQHF.